This entry describes one T cell receptor beta chain. The antigen is not known. Noted time point: persistent/refractory GD, antithyroid drugs over 5 years with positive TRAb. The authors made the TCR library using RNA they extracted from PBMCs. The sample belongs to a study of regulatory T cells in long-lasting Graves disease. Study details: The criterion for persistent Graves' disease was over 5 years of antithyroid drugs with positive TSH receptor antibodies. General study results and limits: Sharing of public clonotypes was greater in persistent patients (2,741) than in new patients (around 1,000). The study found TRBV28, TRBJ1-2 and TRBJ2-5 favored in persistent disease.

This CDR3 has 16 residues. The V gene's germline CDR1 is SGHRS and CDR2 YFSETQ. Trimming pared 1 base from V and 3 bases from J, leaving 17 bases between. According to the study, TCR beta libraries were built with iRepertoire HTBI primers and CDR3-region Arm-PCR. TCRdb re-called the multiplex PCR reads through MiXCR, storing one row per CDR3 protein. The sample lists a few hundred thousand distinct CDR3 sequences, less than 25% occurring once. This chain connects TRBV5-1 to TRBJ2-7, with no clear D. The sequence was obtained from a female donor with Graves disease. The specimen was peripheral blood mononuclear cells (PBMCs), collected when the disease was refractory, from a patient treated with antithyroid drugs. In DNA, the CDR3 is TGCGCCAGCAGCTTGACCCCGAGGACGGCGAGCTACGAGCAGTACTTC. This gives the protein CASSLTPRTASYEQYF. Full variable domain (remainder filled in from reference TRBV5-1 and TRBJ2-7): KAGVTQTPRYLIKTRGQQVTLSCSPISGHRSVSWYQQTPGQGLQFLFEYFSETQRNKGNFPGRFSGRQFSNSRSEMNVSTLELGDSALYLCASSLTPRTASYEQYFGPGTRLTVT.